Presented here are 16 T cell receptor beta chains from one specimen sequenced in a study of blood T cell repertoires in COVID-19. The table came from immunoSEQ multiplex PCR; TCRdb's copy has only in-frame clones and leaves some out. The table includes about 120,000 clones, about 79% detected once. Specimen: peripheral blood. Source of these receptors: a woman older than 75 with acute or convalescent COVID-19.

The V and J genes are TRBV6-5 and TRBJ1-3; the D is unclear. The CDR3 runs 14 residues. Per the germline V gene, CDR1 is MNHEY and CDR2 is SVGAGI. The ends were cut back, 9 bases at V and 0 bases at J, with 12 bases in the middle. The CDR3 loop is CASSTSISGNTIYF. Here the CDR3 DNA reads TGTGCCAGTTCGACTTCCATCTCTGGAAACACCATATATTTT.

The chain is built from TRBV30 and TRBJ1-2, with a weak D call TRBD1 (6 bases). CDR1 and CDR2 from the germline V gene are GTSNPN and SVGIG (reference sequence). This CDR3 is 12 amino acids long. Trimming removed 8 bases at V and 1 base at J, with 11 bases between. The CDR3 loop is CALGHFNYGYTF. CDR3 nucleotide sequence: TGTGCCCTGGGACATTTTAACTATGGCTACACCTTC.

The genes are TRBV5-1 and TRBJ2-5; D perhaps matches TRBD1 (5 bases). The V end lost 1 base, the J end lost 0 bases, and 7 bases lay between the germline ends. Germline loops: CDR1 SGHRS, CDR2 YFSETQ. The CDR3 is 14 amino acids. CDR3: CASSLQGDQETQYF. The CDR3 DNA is TGCGCCAGCAGCTTGCAGGGCGACCAAGAGACCCAGTACTTC.

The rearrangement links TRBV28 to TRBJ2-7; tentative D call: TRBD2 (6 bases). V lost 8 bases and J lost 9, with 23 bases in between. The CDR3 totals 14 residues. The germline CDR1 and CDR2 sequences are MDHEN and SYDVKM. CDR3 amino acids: CASRPSGGAGWQYF. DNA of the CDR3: TGTGCCAGCCGCCCTTCGGGCGGGGCGGGTTGGCAGTACTTC.

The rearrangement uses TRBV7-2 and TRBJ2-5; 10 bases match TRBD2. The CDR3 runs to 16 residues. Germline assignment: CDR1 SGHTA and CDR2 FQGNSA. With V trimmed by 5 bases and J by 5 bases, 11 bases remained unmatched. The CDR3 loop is CASSQGASGSWETQYF. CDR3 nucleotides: TGTGCCAGCAGCCAGGGGGCTAGCGGGAGTTGGGAGACCCAGTACTTC.

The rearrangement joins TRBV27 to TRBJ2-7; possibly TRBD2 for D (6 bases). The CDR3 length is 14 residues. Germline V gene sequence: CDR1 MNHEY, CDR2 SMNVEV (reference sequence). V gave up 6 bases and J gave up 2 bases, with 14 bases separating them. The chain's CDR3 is CASRLANSPYEQYF. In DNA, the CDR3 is TGTGCCAGCAGGCTAGCGAATAGCCCCTACGAGCAGTACTTC.

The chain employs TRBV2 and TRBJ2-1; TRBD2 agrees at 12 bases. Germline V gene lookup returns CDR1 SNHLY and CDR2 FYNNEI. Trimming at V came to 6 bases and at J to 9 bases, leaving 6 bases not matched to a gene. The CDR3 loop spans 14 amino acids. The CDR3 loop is CASSLAGGPIEQFF. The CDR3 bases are TGTGCCAGCAGCCTAGCGGGGGGGCCTATTGAGCAGTTCTTC.

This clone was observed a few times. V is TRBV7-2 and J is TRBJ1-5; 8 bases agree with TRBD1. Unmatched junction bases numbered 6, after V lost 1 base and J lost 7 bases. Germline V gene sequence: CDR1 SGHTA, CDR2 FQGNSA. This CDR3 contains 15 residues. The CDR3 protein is CASSLGGQVEQPQHF. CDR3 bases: TGTGCCAGCAGCTTAGGGGGACAGGTCGAGCAGCCCCAGCATTTT.

The CDR3 reads CASAPSWAGRTDTQYF. CDR3 nucleotides: TGTGCTAGTGCGCCCTCCTGGGCAGGGCGCACAGATACGCAGTATTTT. This chain connects TRBV12-5 to TRBJ2-3, with D possibly being TRBD1 (5 bases). The germline V and J ends were trimmed by 7 bases and 1 base, with 18 bases remaining between them. This CDR3 is 16 amino acids long. Germline CDR1 reads LGHNT; CDR2 reads FRNRAP.

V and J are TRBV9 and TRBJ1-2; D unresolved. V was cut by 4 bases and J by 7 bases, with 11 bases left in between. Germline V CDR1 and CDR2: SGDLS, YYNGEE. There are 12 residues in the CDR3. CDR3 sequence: CASSPVPPGYTF. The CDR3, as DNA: TGTGCCAGCAGCCCGGTACCCCCTGGCTACACCTTC.

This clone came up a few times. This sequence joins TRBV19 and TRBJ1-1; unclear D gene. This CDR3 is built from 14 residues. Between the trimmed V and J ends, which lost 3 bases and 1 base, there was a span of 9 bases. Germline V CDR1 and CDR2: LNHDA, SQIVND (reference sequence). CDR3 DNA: TGTGCCAGTAGTATTCTCAGGTCGAACACTGAAGCTTTCTTT. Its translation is CASSILRSNTEAFF.

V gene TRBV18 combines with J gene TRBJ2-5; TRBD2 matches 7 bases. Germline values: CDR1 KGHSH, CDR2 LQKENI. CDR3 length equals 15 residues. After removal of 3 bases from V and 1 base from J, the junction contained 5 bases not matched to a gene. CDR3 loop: CASSPGTNPQETQYF. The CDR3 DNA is TGTGCCAGCTCACCCGGGACTAACCCCCAAGAGACCCAGTACTTC. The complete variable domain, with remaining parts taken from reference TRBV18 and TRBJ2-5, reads NAGVMQNPRHLVRRRGQEARLRCSPMKGHSHVYWYRQLPEEGLKFMVYLQKENIIDESGMPKERFSAEFPKEGPSILRIQQVVRGDSAAYFCASSPGTNPQETQYFGPGTRLLVL.

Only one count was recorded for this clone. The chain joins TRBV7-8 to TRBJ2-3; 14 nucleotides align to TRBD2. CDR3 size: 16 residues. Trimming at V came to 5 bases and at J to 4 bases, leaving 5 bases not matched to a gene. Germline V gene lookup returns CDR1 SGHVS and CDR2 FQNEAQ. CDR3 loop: CASSQGTSGSSDTQYF. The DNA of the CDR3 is TGTGCCAGCAGCCAGGGGACTAGCGGGAGCTCAGATACGCAGTATTTT.

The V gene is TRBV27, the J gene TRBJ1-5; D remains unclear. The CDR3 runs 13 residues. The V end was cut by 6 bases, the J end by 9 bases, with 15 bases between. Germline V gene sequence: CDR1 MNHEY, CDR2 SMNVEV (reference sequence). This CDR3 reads CASRPSSERPQHF. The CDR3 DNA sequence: TGTGCCAGCAGACCCTCATCTGAGCGGCCCCAGCATTTT.

CDR3 protein: CASSFQGMRNEQYF. In DNA form, the CDR3 reads TGTGCCAGCAGCTTCCAGGGGATGAGGAACGAGCAGTACTTC. The chain joins TRBV11-2 to TRBJ2-7, with a weak D call TRBD1 (6 bases). V was clipped by 3 bases and J by 5 bases, with 14 bases between them. This CDR3 contains 14 residues. The germline V gene encodes CDR1 SGHAT and CDR2 FQNNGV. Supplemented by reference TRBV11-2 and TRBJ2-7, the full variable domain reads EAGVAQSPRYKIIEKRQSVAFWCNPISGHATLYWYQQILGQGPKLLIQFQNNGVVDDSQLPKDRFSAERLKGVDSTLKIQPAKLEDSAVYLCASSFQGMRNEQYFGPGTRLTVT.

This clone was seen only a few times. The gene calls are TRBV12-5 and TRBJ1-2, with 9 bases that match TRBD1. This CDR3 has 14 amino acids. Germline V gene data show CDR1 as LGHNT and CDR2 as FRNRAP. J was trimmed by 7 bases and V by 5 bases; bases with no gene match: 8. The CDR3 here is CASGEGQGFGGYTF. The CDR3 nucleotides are TGTGCTAGTGGTGAGGGACAGGGTTTTGGTGGCTACACCTTC.